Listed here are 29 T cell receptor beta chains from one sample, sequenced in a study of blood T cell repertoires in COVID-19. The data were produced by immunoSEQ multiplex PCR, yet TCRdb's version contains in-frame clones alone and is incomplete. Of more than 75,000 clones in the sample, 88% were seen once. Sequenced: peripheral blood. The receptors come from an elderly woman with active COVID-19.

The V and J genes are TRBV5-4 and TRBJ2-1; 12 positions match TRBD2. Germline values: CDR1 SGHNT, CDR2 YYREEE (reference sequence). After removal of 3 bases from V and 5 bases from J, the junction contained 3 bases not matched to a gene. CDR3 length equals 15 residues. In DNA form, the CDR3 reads TGTGCCAGCAGCTCCTCTAGCGGGAGGGACAATGAGCAGTTCTTC. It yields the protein CASSSSSGRDNEQFF.

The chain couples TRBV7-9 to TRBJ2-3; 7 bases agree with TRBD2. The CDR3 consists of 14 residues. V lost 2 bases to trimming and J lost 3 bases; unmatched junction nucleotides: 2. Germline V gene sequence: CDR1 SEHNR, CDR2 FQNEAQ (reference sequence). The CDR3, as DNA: TGTGCCAGCAGCTTACCGCGGGGGACAGATACGCAGTATTTT. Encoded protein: CASSLPRGTDTQYF.

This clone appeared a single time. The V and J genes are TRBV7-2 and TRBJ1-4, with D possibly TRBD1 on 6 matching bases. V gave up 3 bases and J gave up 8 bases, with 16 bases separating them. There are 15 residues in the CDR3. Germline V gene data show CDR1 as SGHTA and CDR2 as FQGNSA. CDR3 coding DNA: TGTGCCAGCAGCTTGGACGCAGGGGTATGGGAAAAACTGTTTTTT. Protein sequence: CASSLDAGVWEKLFF.

Written as DNA, the CDR3 is TGTGCCAGCAGTTACTCGTATTTGCCAGCGGGAGGTCCCCAAGAGACCCAGTACTTC. It codes for CASSYSYLPAGGPQETQYF. The chain carries TRBV6-2 or TRBV6-3 and TRBJ2-5; TRBD2 agrees at 9 bases. J lost 1 base, V lost 0 bases, and 12 bases had no gene match. Germline V gene lookup returns CDR1 MNHEY and CDR2 SVGEGT. This CDR3 comprises 19 residues.

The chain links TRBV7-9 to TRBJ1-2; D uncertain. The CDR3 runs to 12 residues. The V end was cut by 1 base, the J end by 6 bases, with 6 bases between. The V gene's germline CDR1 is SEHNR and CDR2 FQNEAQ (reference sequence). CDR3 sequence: CASSLGLNGYTF. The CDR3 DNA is TGTGCCAGCAGCTTAGGCCTAAATGGCTACACCTTC.

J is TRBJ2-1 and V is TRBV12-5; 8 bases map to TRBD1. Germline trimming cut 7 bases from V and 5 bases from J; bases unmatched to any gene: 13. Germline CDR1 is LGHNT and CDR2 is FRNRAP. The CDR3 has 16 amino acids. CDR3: CASAIKTGGSNNEQFF. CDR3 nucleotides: TGTGCTAGTGCCATAAAAACAGGGGGTTCTAACAATGAGCAGTTCTTC.

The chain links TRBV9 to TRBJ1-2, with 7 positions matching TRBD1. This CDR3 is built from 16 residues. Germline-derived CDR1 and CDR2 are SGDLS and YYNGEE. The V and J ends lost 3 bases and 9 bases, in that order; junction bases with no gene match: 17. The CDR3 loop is CASSAGTAQRGRRYTF. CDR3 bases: TGTGCCAGCAGCGCTGGGACAGCCCAGAGGGGAAGGCGCTACACCTTC.

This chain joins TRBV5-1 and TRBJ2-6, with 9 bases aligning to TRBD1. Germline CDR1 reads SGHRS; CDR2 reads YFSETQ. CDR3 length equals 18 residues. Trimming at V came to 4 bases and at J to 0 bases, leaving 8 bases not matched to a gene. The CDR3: CASSTGQGVSSGANVLTF. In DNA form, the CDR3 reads TGCGCCAGCAGCACGGGACAGGGTGTAAGCTCTGGGGCCAACGTCCTGACTTTC.

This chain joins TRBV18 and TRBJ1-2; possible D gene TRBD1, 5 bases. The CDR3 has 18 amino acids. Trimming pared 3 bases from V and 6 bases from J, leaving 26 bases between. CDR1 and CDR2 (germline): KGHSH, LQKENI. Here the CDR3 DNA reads TGTGCCAGCTCACCGGAGAGTCAAGGGGTCCCGGTCATGCATGGCTACACCTTC. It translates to CASSPESQGVPVMHGYTF.

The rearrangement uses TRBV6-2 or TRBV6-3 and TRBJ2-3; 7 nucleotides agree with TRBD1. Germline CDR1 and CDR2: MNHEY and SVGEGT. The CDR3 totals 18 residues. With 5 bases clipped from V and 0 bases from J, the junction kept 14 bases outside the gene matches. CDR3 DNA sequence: TGTGCCAGCAGTAATACCGCCGGGACAGCTATTAGCACAGATACGCAGTATTTT. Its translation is CASSNTAGTAISTDTQYF.

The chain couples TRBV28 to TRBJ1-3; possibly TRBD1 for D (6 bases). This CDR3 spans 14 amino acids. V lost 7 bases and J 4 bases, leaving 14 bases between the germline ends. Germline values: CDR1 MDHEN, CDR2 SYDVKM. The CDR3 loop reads CASNDRQGGNTIYF. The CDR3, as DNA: TGTGCCAGCAACGACAGGCAGGGAGGAAACACCATATATTTT.

CDR3 DNA sequence: TGTGCCAGCAGTCGGGTCCCAGTCGGCACAGATACGCAGTATTTT. It is translated as CASSRVPVGTDTQYF. The V call is TRBV6-2 or TRBV6-3, the J call TRBJ2-3, with D unresolved. The CDR3 spans 15 residues. V dropped 5 bases and J dropped 1 base, with 13 bases sitting between them. Per germline, CDR1 MNHEY and CDR2 SVGEGT.

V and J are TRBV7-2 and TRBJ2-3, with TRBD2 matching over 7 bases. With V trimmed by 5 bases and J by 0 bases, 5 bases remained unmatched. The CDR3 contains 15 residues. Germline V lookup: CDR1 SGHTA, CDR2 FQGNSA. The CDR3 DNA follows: TGTGCCAGCAGCCTTAGCGGGCTTAGCACAGATACGCAGTATTTT. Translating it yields CASSLSGLSTDTQYF.

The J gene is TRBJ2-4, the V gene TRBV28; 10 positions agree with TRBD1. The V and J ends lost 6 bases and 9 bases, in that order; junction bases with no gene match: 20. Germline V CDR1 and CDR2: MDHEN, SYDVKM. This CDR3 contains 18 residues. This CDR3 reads CASSALRWPGQGSFIQYF. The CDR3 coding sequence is TGTGCCAGCAGCGCCTTGAGGTGGCCGGGACAGGGGAGTTTCATTCAGTACTTC. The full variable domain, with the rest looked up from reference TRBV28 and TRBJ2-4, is DVKVTQSSRYLVKRTGEKVFLECVQDMDHENMFWYRQDPGLGLRLIYFSYDVKMKEKGDIPEGYSVSREKKERFSLILESASTNQTSMYLCASSALRWPGQGSFIQYFGAGTRLSVL.

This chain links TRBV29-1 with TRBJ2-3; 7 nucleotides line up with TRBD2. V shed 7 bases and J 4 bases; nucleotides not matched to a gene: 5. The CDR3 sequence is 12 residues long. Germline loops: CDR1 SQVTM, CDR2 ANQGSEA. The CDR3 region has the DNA TGCAGCGCGACGGGGGGTCCAGATACGCAGTATTTT. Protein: CSATGGPDTQYF.

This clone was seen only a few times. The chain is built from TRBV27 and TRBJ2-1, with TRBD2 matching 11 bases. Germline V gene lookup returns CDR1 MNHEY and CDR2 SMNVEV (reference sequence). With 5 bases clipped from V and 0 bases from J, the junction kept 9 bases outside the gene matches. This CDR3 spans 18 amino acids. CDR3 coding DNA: TGTGCCAGCAGTAATCTAGCGGGAGGCCCCCCCTCCTACAATGAGCAGTTCTTC. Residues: CASSNLAGGPPSYNEQFF.

The CDR3 loop reads CASSQSPVGFSNQPQHF. For the CDR3, the DNA is TGTGCCAGCAGCCAATCCCCCGTCGGGTTTAGCAATCAGCCCCAGCATTTT. The chain recombines TRBV4-2 with TRBJ1-5; the D is unclear. The CDR3 is 17 residues long. The ends were cut back, 2 bases at V and 0 bases at J, with 14 bases in the middle. The V gene's germline CDR1 is LGHNA and CDR2 YNFKEQ.

This chain's CDR3 is CAISESVLSPYYTGELFF. In nucleotides, the CDR3 is TGTGCCATCAGTGAGTCGGTTTTGTCCCCCTATTACACCGGGGAGCTGTTTTTT. The chain has TRBV10-3 and TRBJ2-2; D remains unclear. V was cut by 0 bases and J by 3 bases, with 17 bases left in between. In germline, CDR1 is ENHRY, CDR2 SYGVKD. The CDR3 is 18 residues long.

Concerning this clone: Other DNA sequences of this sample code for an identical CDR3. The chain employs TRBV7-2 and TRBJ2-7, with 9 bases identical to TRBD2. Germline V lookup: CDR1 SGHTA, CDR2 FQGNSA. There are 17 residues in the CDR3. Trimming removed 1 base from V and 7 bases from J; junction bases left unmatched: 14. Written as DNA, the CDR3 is TGTGCCAGCAGCTTAGGAGGGGGGGCTAGCGGGGCTAAAGAGCAGTACTTC. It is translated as CASSLGGGASGAKEQYF.

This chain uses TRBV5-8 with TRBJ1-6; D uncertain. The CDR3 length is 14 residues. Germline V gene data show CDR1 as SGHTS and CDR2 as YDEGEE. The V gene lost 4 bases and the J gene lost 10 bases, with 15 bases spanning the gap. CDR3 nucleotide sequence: TGTGCCAGCAGCCTGGACGGGGTTCGATCACCCCTCCACTTT. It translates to CASSLDGVRSPLHF.

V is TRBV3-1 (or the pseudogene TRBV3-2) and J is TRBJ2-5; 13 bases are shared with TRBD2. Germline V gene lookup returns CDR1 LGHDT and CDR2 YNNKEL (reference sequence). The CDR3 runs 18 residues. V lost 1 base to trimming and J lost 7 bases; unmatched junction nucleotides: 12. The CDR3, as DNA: TGTGCCAGCAGCCAAGGACTAGCGGGAGGCGCATTGGGAGGGACCCAGTACTTC. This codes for CASSQGLAGGALGGTQYF.

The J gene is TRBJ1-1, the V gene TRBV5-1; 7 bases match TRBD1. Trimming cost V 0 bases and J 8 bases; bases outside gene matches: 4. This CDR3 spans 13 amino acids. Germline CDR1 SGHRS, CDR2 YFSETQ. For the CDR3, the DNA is TGCGCCAGCAGCTTGGCACAGGGGCGAGAAGCTTTCTTT. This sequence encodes CASSLAQGREAFF. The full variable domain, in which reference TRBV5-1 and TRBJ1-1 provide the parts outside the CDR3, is KAGVTQTPRYLIKTRGQQVTLSCSPISGHRSVSWYQQTPGQGLQFLFEYFSETQRNKGNFPGRFSGRQFSNSRSEMNVSTLELGDSALYLCASSLAQGREAFFGQGTRLTVV.

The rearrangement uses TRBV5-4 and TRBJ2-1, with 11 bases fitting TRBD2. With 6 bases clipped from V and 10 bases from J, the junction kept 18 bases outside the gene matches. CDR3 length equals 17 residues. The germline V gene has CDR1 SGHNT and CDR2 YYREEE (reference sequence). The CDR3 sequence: CASTAGPGLAGGREQFF. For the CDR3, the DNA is TGTGCCAGCACGGCGGGGCCCGGGCTAGCGGGAGGCAGGGAGCAGTTCTTC.

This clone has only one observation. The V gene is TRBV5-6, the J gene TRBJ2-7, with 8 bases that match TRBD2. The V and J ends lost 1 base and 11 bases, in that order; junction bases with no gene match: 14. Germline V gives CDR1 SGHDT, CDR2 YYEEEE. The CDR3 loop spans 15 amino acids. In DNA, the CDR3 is TGTGCCAGCAGCTTGCTTTCCACTAGCGGATCGCGGGAGTACTTC. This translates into CASSLLSTSGSREYF.

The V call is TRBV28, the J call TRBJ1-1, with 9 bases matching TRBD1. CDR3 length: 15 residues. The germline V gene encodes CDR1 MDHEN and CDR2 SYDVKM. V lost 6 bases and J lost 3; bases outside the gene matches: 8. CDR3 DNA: TGTGCCAGCAGACGGACAGGGGATTTGGACACTGAAGCTTTCTTT. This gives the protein CASRRTGDLDTEAFF.

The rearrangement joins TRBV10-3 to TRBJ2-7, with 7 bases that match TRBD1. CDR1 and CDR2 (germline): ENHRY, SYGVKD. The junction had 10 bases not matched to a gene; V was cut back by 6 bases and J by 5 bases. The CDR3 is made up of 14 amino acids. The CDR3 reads CAIRSGTVGNEQYF. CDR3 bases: TGTGCCATCAGATCCGGGACAGTAGGGAACGAGCAGTACTTC.

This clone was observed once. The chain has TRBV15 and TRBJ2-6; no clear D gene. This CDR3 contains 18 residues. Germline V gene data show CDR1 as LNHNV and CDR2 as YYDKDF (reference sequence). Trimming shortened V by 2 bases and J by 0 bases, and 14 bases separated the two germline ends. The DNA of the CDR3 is TGTGCCACCAGCAGATCCCCCTTCACAGTCTCTGGGGCCAACGTCCTGACTTTC. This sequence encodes CATSRSPFTVSGANVLTF.

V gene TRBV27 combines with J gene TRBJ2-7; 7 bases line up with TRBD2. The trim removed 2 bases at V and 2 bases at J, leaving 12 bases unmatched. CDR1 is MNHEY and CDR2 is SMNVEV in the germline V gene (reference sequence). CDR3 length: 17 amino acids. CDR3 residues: CASSLGRGAGDTYEQYF. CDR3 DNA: TGTGCCAGCAGTTTAGGCCGTGGGGCGGGAGATACCTACGAGCAGTACTTC.

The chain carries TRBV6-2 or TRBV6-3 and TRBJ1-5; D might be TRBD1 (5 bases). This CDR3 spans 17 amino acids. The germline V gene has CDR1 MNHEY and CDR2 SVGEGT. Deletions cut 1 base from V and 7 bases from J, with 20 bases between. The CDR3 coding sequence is TGTGCCAGCAGTTACTTTCGGCAGGGTCGATTAGCACAGCCCCAGCATTTT. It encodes CASSYFRQGRLAQPQHF.